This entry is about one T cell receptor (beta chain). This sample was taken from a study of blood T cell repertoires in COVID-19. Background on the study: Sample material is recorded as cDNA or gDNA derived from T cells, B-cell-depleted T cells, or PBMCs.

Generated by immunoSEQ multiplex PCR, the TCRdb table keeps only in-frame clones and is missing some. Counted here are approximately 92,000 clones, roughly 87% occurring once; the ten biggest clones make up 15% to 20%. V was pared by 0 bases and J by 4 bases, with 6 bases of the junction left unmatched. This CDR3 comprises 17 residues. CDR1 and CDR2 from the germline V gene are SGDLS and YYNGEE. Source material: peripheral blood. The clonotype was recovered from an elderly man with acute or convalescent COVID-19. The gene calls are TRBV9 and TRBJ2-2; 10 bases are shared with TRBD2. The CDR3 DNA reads TGTGCCAGCAGCGTAGGGGCTAGCGGGAGCAGCACCGGGGAGCTGTTTTTT. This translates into CASSVGASGSSTGELFF. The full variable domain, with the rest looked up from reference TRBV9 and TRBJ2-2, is DSGVTQTPKHLITATGQRVTLRCSPRSGDLSVYWYQQSLDQGLQFLIQYYNGEERAKGNILERFSAQQFPDLHSELNLSSLELGDSALYFCASSVGASGSSTGELFFGEGSRLTVL.